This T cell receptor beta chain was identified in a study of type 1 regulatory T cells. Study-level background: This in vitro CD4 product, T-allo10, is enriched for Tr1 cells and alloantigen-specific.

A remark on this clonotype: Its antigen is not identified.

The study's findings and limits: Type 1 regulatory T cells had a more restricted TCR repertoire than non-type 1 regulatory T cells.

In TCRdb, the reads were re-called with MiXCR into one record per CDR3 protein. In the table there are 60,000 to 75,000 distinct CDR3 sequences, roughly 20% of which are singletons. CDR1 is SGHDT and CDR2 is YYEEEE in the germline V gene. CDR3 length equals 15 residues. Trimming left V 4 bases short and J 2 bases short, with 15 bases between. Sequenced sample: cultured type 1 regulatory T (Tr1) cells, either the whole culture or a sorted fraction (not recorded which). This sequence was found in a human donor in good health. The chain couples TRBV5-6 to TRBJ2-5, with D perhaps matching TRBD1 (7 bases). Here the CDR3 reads CASSAGQRLQETQYF. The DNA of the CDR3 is TGTGCCAGCAGCGCGGGACAGAGGCTTCAAGAGACCCAGTACTTC. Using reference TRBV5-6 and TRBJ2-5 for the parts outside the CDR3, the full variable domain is DAGVTQSPTHLIKTRGQQVTLRCSPKSGHDTVSWYQQALGQGPQFIFQYYEEEERQRGNFPDRFSGHQFPNYSSELNVNALLLGDSALYLCASSAGQRLQETQYFGPGTRLLVL.